This entry is about one T cell receptor beta chain. Its target is unknown. The sample comes from a study of OX40 agonist ivuxolimab in advanced cancers. Study summary: Under the entry rules, prior anti-PD-1, anti-PD-L1 or anti-CTLA-4 therapy was allowed, and roughly 39% had some.

V gave up 5 bases and J gave up 0 bases, with 14 bases separating them. Germline CDR1 SGHVS, CDR2 FNYEAQ. The CDR3 consists of 16 residues. Study findings and constraints: Among the lowest levels of clonal expansion were found in partial responders at 0.1-3.0 mg/kg.

Sequenced by immunoSEQ multiplex PCR; TCRdb stores in-frame clones only, minus some. The sample holds more than 70,000 clones, under 90% seen once. The chain carries TRBV7-6 and TRBJ1-3; D gene ambiguous. Sample: CD4+ or CD8+ T cells sorted from blood, taken in a trial of the OX40 agonist ivuxolimab. The sequence was obtained from an adult with an advanced solid tumor such as melanoma, head and neck, liver or kidney cancer. The CDR3 region is CASSIPDSNSGNTIYF. CDR3 nucleotides: TGTGCCAGCAGCATTCCCGACTCAAACTCTGGAAACACCATATATTTT.